This T cell receptor (beta chain) comes out of a study of beta chain features in type 1 diabetes. General observations from the study: The question of HLA type influencing TCRB rearrangement was one that remained unresolved here. Type 1 diabetes patients showed a moderate but significant shortening of TCRB CDR3s in all four CD4+ subsets. Insertion counts at VDJ junctions were lower in type 1 diabetes patients, who also showed more deletions there.

Cell sorting via CD45RO/CCR7/CD25/CD127/CD95/CD27 was performed to obtain CD4+ naive, central memory, regulatory and stem cell-like memory cells. This clone has a handful of counts. Its antigen is not identified. The authors reverse transcribed all of the isolated RNA, so sequencing captured expressed TCRB transcripts. For naive, central memory and regulatory T cell samples, reads averaged around 3.5 million. Assay: immunoSEQ multiplex PCR; the TCRdb copy retains only in-frame clones and omits some. The sample contains roughly 340,000 clones, approximately 13% of which appear only once. V gave up 4 bases and J gave up 0 bases, with 13 bases separating them. The CDR3 totals 15 residues. Germline CDR1 reads SGHVS; CDR2 reads FQNEAQ.

Sequencing input: naive CD4+ T cells from blood. V is TRBV7-8 and J is TRBJ2-7; no firm D call. The receptor was derived from a woman aged 18-29 years with type 1 diabetes. The CDR3 reads CASSWQVFSSYEQYF. CDR3 nucleotides: TGTGCCAGCAGCTGGCAGGTGTTTAGCTCCTACGAGCAGTACTTC.